The 10 T cell receptor beta chains in this list originate from one sample, sequenced in a study of blood T cell repertoires in COVID-19. Sequencing used immunoSEQ multiplex PCR; TCRdb keeps in-frame clones, though not all of them. Of about 120,000 clones listed, roughly nine tenths were seen once; the top ten hold 4% to 5%. The sequenced sample was peripheral blood. The receptors come from a man aged 60 to 75 with COVID-19, enrolled during active disease.

This clone was counted a single time. J is TRBJ2-5 and V is TRBV5-4; 9 nucleotides match TRBD2. The CDR3 totals 15 residues. Germline assignment: CDR1 SGHNT and CDR2 YYREEE (reference sequence). The V and J ends lost 4 bases and 4 bases, in that order; junction bases with no gene match: 8. The CDR3 loop reads CASSQTSGAGETQYF. The DNA of the CDR3 is TGTGCCAGCAGCCAGACTAGCGGCGCTGGAGAGACCCAGTACTTC.

The chain joins TRBV3-1 (or the pseudogene TRBV3-2) to TRBJ2-2, with a tentative D call TRBD1 (6 bases). This CDR3 has 14 residues. Trimming pared 5 bases from V and 4 bases from J, leaving 11 bases between. Germline values: CDR1 LGHDT, CDR2 YNNKEL (reference sequence). The DNA for the CDR3 is TGTGCCAGCAGCAACACAGGGTCCACCGGGGAGCTGTTTTTT. Translated, it gives CASSNTGSTGELFF.

The chain joins TRBV28 to TRBJ1-4; 12 bases fit TRBD1. This CDR3 region has 18 residues. Germline CDR1 reads MDHEN; CDR2 reads SYDVKM. With V trimmed by 3 bases and J by 1 base, 6 bases remained unmatched. The chain's CDR3 is CASSFRGQGAGTNEKLFF. CDR3 nucleotide sequence: TGTGCCAGCAGTTTCCGGGGACAGGGGGCTGGAACTAATGAAAAACTGTTTTTT.

V usage is TRBV7-9 and J usage is TRBJ2-1; no reliable D call. This CDR3 contains 16 residues. Trimming stripped 1 base from V and 3 bases from J, with 13 bases between. From germline, CDR1 is SEHNR and CDR2 FQNEAQ (reference sequence). CDR3 in amino acids: CASSLERVASYNEQFF. The CDR3 DNA follows: TGTGCCAGCAGCTTAGAGCGAGTGGCGAGCTACAATGAGCAGTTCTTC.

This chain links TRBV9 with TRBJ2-4; 9 bases fit TRBD1. Germline CDR1 reads SGDLS; CDR2 reads YYNGEE. CDR3 length: 15 residues. The J segment lost 6 bases and the V segment lost 5 bases, leaving 9 bases of the junction unmatched. The CDR3 protein is CASSAQGAVGNIQYF. In DNA form, the CDR3 reads TGTGCCAGCAGTGCACAGGGGGCGGTGGGAAACATTCAGTACTTC.

CDR3 loop: CASSPRARSTEQYF. The CDR3, as DNA: TGTGCCAGCAGCCCCAGGGCCCGCTCTACCGAGCAGTACTTC. This chain joins TRBV7-8 and TRBJ2-7, with D perhaps TRBD1 (5 bases). The CDR3 loop spans 14 amino acids. CDR1 and CDR2 (germline): SGHVS, FQNEAQ. With 5 bases removed from V and 6 bases from J, the gap between germline ends came to 17 bases.

This rearrangement joins TRBV6-5 to TRBJ1-2; tentative D call: TRBD1 (6 bases). From germline, CDR1 is MNHEY and CDR2 SVGAGI. V lost 7 bases and J 7 bases, leaving 16 bases between the germline ends. The CDR3 is made up of 13 amino acids. In DNA form, the CDR3 reads TGTGCCAGCAACGGGGAGGGGGGAAGTGGCTACACCTTC. It specifies CASNGEGGSGYTF.

The CDR3, as DNA: TGTGCCAGCAGCTTAGACCTAGCCCGGGGAGAGACCCAGTACTTC. Translated: CASSLDLARGETQYF. The rearrangement joins TRBV7-2 to TRBJ2-5; D might be TRBD2 (5 bases). The V and J ends lost 1 base and 4 bases respectively, with 13 bases between them. The CDR3 spans 15 residues. Germline lookup yields CDR1 SGHTA and CDR2 FQGNSA.

The chain joins TRBV6-2 or TRBV6-3 to TRBJ2-5; D is ambiguous. Trimming pared 2 bases from V and 5 bases from J, leaving 15 bases between. CDR1 is MNHEY and CDR2 is SVGEGT in the germline V gene. This CDR3 contains 15 residues. The CDR3 here is CASSYAGAVGETQYF. The CDR3 DNA reads TGTGCCAGCAGTTACGCAGGCGCCGTTGGTGAGACCCAGTACTTC.

The V gene is TRBV4-2, the J gene TRBJ2-3; TRBD2 might be the D (6 bases). CDR1 is LGHNA, CDR2 YNFKEQ, per germline. The CDR3 loop spans 15 amino acids. V lost 1 base and J 1 base, leaving 9 bases between the germline ends. In DNA, the CDR3 is TGTGCCAGCAGCCAAGTTGAGCGGGGCACAGATACGCAGTATTTT. The encoded protein is CASSQVERGTDTQYF.